The 25 T cell receptor beta chains below were found in one sample sequenced in a study of shared clonotypes between healthy human individuals. The protocol was immunoSEQ multiplex PCR, while the TCRdb copy is restricted to in-frame clones and leaves out a portion. This sample yields 2 million to 2.5 million clones, of which more than 80% are seen a single time; about 0.41% belongs to the top ten. Sequencing was done on a sample of naive CD4+ T cells from PBMCs. Subset noted: CD45RA+ positively selected. The receptors shown here come from a man aged 18 to 30 in good health. Some clones in this sample may be carry-over from other donors' samples.

This clone was seen just once. The chain is built from TRBV6-1 and TRBJ2-1; the D is unclear. The V and J ends lost 4 bases and 0 bases respectively, with 7 bases between them. Per the germline V gene, CDR1 is MNHNS and CDR2 is SASEGT. The CDR3 consists of 14 residues. As DNA, the CDR3 is TGTGCCAGCAGTGTGACTTACTCCTACAATGAGCAGTTCTTC. Translated: CASSVTYSYNEQFF.

This chain joins TRBV2 and TRBJ1-5, with D possibly TRBD1 on 5 matching bases. V lost 7 bases and J 3 bases, leaving 13 bases between the germline ends. Germline V gene lookup returns CDR1 SNHLY and CDR2 FYNNEI. There are 14 residues in the CDR3. DNA of the CDR3: TGTGCCAGCAATGGGGGAATGTTCAATCAGCCCCAGCATTTT. Translating gives CASNGGMFNQPQHF.

The rearrangement joins TRBV5-6 to TRBJ1-2; 7 nucleotides match TRBD1. CDR3 length: 15 amino acids. Germline CDR1 reads SGHDT; CDR2 reads YYEEEE. With V trimmed by 4 bases and J by 4 bases, 10 bases remained unmatched. CDR3 in DNA: TGTGCCAGCAGCAAACGCTTGACAGGGATCTATGGCTACACCTTC. This encodes CASSKRLTGIYGYTF. Combining the CDR3 with reference TRBV5-6 and TRBJ1-2 gives the whole variable domain DAGVTQSPTHLIKTRGQQVTLRCSPKSGHDTVSWYQQALGQGPQFIFQYYEEEERQRGNFPDRFSGHQFPNYSSELNVNALLLGDSALYLCASSKRLTGIYGYTFGSGTRLTVV.

J is TRBJ2-7 and V is TRBV5-1; the D gene is possibly TRBD1 (6 bases). This CDR3 region has 15 residues. The germline CDR1 and CDR2 sequences are SGHRS and YFSETQ. V was clipped by 0 bases and J by 0 bases, with 10 bases between them. The CDR3 nucleotides read TGCGCCAGCAGCTTGGGACAGGCCGTCTCCTACGAGCAGTACTTC. It translates to CASSLGQAVSYEQYF.

The CDR3 DNA reads as TGTGCCAGCAGTGAGGGTTCGGGTTACTACGAGCAGTACTTC. Amino acids: CASSEGSGYYEQYF. The chain has TRBV25-1 and TRBJ2-7; D not certain. This CDR3 spans 14 amino acids. CDR1 is MGHDK, CDR2 SYGVNS, per germline. V was clipped by 3 bases and J by 3 bases, with 12 bases between them.

The rearrangement joins TRBV18 to TRBJ2-1; 10 positions match TRBD2. The CDR3 has 12 amino acids. Germline CDR1 KGHSH, CDR2 LQKENI. V dropped 6 bases and J dropped 10; count of bases not matched to a gene: 3. The CDR3 loop reads CASSPTSGEQFF. CDR3 DNA: TGTGCCAGCTCCCCGACTAGCGGGGAGCAGTTCTTC. Using reference TRBV18 and TRBJ2-1 for the parts outside the CDR3, the full variable domain is NAGVMQNPRHLVRRRGQEARLRCSPMKGHSHVYWYRQLPEEGLKFMVYLQKENIIDESGMPKERFSAEFPKEGPSILRIQQVVRGDSAAYFCASSPTSGEQFFGPGTRLTVL.

The chain recombines TRBV29-1 with TRBJ1-2; D uncertain. Germline assignment: CDR1 SQVTM and CDR2 ANQGSEA. V shed 6 bases and J shed 6 bases, with 20 bases lying between them. The CDR3 has 14 amino acids. The CDR3 bases are TGCAGCGTCCTCGGAGGGTTAAGGTCGGATGGCTACACCTTC. Its protein is CSVLGGLRSDGYTF.

The V call is TRBV30, the J call TRBJ2-1, with TRBD2 identical over 7 bases. With 1 base clipped from V and 10 bases from J, the junction kept 1 base outside the gene matches. Germline V gene data show CDR1 as GTSNPN and CDR2 as SVGIG (reference sequence). The CDR3 extends over 11 amino acids. CDR3 in DNA: TGTGCCTGGAGTGGGGAGGGGGAGCAGTTCTTC. Protein sequence: CAWSGEGEQFF.

The gene calls are TRBV5-5 and TRBJ2-1; D is possibly TRBD1 (6 bases). Germline lookup yields CDR1 SGHKS and CDR2 YYEKEE (reference sequence). The CDR3 contains 14 residues. V was clipped by 0 bases and J by 3 bases, with 7 bases between them. The DNA for the CDR3 is TGTGCCAGCAGCTTGGAGGGGGTCTACAATGAGCAGTTCTTC. It specifies CASSLEGVYNEQFF.

With regard to this clone: Other DNA sequences from this sample encode an identical CDR3 as well. V usage is TRBV19 and J usage is TRBJ2-1, with TRBD1 identical over 10 bases. This CDR3 contains 15 residues. Trimming at V came to 5 bases and at J to 3 bases, leaving 4 bases not matched to a gene. Germline V gives CDR1 LNHDA, CDR2 SQIVND (reference sequence). The CDR3 coding sequence is TGTGCCAGTAGTCCAGGGACAGGGGTCTACAATGAGCAGTTCTTC. Its translation: CASSPGTGVYNEQFF.

V and J are TRBV18 and TRBJ1-6; D might be TRBD1 (6 bases). Germline V CDR1 and CDR2: KGHSH, LQKENI. The CDR3 has 16 residues. V was clipped by 3 bases and J by 3 bases, with 12 bases between them. CDR3 residues: CASSPTTGNYNSPLHF. DNA of the CDR3: TGTGCCAGCTCACCCACCACAGGGAACTATAATTCACCCCTCCACTTT.

The CDR3 DNA is TGTGCCAGCAGTTTGATCGGTGATGAAGCTTTCTTT. Its protein product is CASSLIGDEAFF. The rearrangement links TRBV28 to TRBJ1-1; D call uncertain. The V gene's germline CDR1 is MDHEN and CDR2 SYDVKM. V was pared by 3 bases and J by 7 bases, with 9 bases between. This CDR3 has 12 amino acids.

This clone was observed a few times. This specimen includes other DNA sequences encoding the same CDR3. The genes are TRBV28 and TRBJ2-5, with no clear D. This CDR3 is 11 amino acids long. The germline CDR1 and CDR2 sequences are MDHEN and SYDVKM. V lost 6 bases and J lost 1, with 3 bases in between. CDR3 residues: CASRTQETQYF. As DNA, the CDR3 is TGTGCCAGCAGGACCCAAGAGACCCAGTACTTC.

This clone was counted once. The V gene is TRBV18, the J gene TRBJ1-5; weak D call: TRBD1 (6 bases). CDR3 length: 16 residues. The germline V gene encodes CDR1 KGHSH and CDR2 LQKENI. Between the trimmed V and J ends, which lost 3 bases and 5 bases, there was a span of 17 bases. CDR3 bases: TGTGCCAGCTCACCCCCGAACCGCCAGGGGTATCAGCCCCAGCATTTT. As protein: CASSPPNRQGYQPQHF.

The chain employs TRBV30 and TRBJ1-3; D is perhaps TRBD1 (6 bases). Trimming took 0 bases from V and 0 from J, leaving 9 bases between them. Germline loops: CDR1 GTSNPN, CDR2 SVGIG (reference sequence). The CDR3 sequence is 15 residues long. CDR3 protein: CAWSVPRGSGNTIYF. The CDR3 bases are TGTGCCTGGAGTGTTCCCAGGGGCTCTGGAAACACCATATATTTT.

V gene TRBV7-2 combines with J gene TRBJ2-7; 13 bases map to TRBD2. CDR1 and CDR2 (germline): SGHTA, FQGNSA. This CDR3 is built from 15 residues. J lost 8 bases, V lost 5 bases, and 9 bases had no gene match. CDR3 residues: CASSPTSGRAMKQYF. CDR3 bases: TGTGCCAGCAGCCCTACTAGCGGGAGGGCCATGAAGCAGTACTTC. Complete variable domain (other parts from reference TRBV7-2 and TRBJ2-7): GAGVSQSPSNKVTEKGKDVELRCDPISGHTALYWYRQSLGQGLEFLIYFQGNSAPDKSGLPSDRFSAERTGGSVSTLTIQRTQQEDSAVYLCASSPTSGRAMKQYFGPGTRLTVT.

In regard to this clone: Other DNA sequences from this sample encode an identical CDR3 as well. V gene TRBV5-6 combines with J gene TRBJ2-6; no definite D call. The V gene lost 1 base and the J gene lost 0 bases, with 8 bases spanning the gap. This CDR3 is built from 16 residues. The germline V gene has CDR1 SGHDT and CDR2 YYEEEE. CDR3 sequence reads: CASSLRRISGANVLTF. The CDR3, as DNA: TGTGCCAGCAGCTTGCGACGGATCTCTGGGGCCAACGTCCTGACTTTC.

The CDR3 loop is CASSWGTANEKLFF. CDR3 nucleotides: TGTGCCAGCAGTTGGGGGACAGCTAATGAAAAACTGTTTTTT. V and J are TRBV6-5 and TRBJ1-4; 7 bases are shared with TRBD1. The germline CDR1 and CDR2 sequences are MNHEY and SVGAGI. CDR3 size: 14 residues. V dropped 4 bases and J dropped 3; count of bases not matched to a gene: 2.

The chain uses TRBV18 and TRBJ2-7, with D possibly being TRBD2 (7 bases). CDR1 and CDR2 (germline): KGHSH, LQKENI. This CDR3 comprises 15 residues. The V and J ends lost 3 bases and 6 bases respectively, with 18 bases between them. CDR3 sequence (DNA): TGTGCCAGCTCACCCCCCCTTGGGGGGGCGGGCGAGCAGTACTTC. Its protein is CASSPPLGGAGEQYF.

A note on this clone: The same CDR3 arises from other DNA sequences in this sample as well. The chain links TRBV7-9 to TRBJ1-3; D is unresolved. The CDR3 loop spans 17 amino acids. CDR1 is SEHNR, CDR2 FQNEAQ, per germline (reference sequence). V lost 3 bases and J lost 0, with 15 bases in between. This CDR3 is CASSLAAGPVSGNTIYF. In DNA form, the CDR3 reads TGTGCCAGCAGCTTGGCGGCAGGACCTGTCTCTGGAAACACCATATATTTT.

The chain couples TRBV11-3 to TRBJ2-1; unclear D gene. Trimming pared 5 bases from V and 3 bases from J, leaving 11 bases between. Looked up from germline, CDR1 is SGHNT and CDR2 is YENEEA. CDR3 length: 14 amino acids. The CDR3: CASSATPYYNEQFF. In DNA, the CDR3 is TGTGCCAGCAGCGCCACCCCGTACTACAATGAGCAGTTCTTC.

CDR3 sequence: CASSSPGQGSEKLFF. DNA of the CDR3: TGTGCCAGCAGTTCTCCGGGACAGGGGTCTGAAAAACTGTTTTTT. The rearrangement joins TRBV28 to TRBJ1-4, with 10 positions matching TRBD1. The germline gives CDR1 MDHEN, CDR2 SYDVKM. The CDR3 runs 15 residues. The V segment lost 4 bases and the J segment 7 bases; nucleotides outside the gene matches: 6.

V usage is TRBV27 and J usage is TRBJ2-5; D is uncertain. Trimming pared 3 bases from V and 1 base from J, leaving 6 bases between. CDR3 size: 13 residues. Germline assignment: CDR1 MNHEY and CDR2 SMNVEV (reference sequence). The chain's CDR3 is CASSFEAQETQYF. In DNA form, the CDR3 reads TGTGCCAGCAGTTTCGAGGCCCAAGAGACCCAGTACTTC.

The V and J genes are TRBV6-5 and TRBJ1-2; 10 positions agree with TRBD1. The CDR3 covers 13 residues. J lost 8 bases, V lost 9 bases, and 9 bases had no gene match. Germline lookup yields CDR1 MNHEY and CDR2 SVGAGI. CDR3 residues: CASRTTGGMGYTF. In DNA, the CDR3 is TGTGCCAGTCGGACGACAGGGGGCATGGGCTACACCTTC.

This clone appeared once. The J gene is TRBJ1-3, the V gene TRBV28; D ambiguous. CDR3 size: 11 residues. V was clipped by 3 bases and J by 8 bases, with 5 bases between them. CDR1 and CDR2 (germline): MDHEN, SYDVKM. In DNA form, the CDR3 reads TGTGCCAGCAGTTTTACAGACACCATATATTTT. It encodes CASSFTDTIYF.